These T cell receptor beta chains were read from a single sample in a study of tumor-infiltrating lymphocytes in primary liver carcinoma. Using its own MiXCR run on the multiplex PCR reads, TCRdb lists one record per CDR3 protein. There are 100,000 or so distinct CDR3 sequences in the sample; around two thirds occur only once, and around 12% lies in the top ten. Material for sequencing was liver tumor tissue from sampling region 2. The receptors originated from a woman aged 55 to 70 with primary liver carcinoma and hepatitis B virus infection. Each CDR3 is given without its conserved first and last residue.

TRBJ2-3 TRBV5-4 ASSLSGRVGTDTQY
TRBJ2-1 TRBV5-5 ASSKNSENEQF
TRBJ1-1 TRBV12-5 DSGLWQGGTREAF
TRBJ1-2 TRBV2 ARTDGDLLAAGYT
TRBJ1-2 TRBV29-1 IVQQGHYGYT
TRBJ2-1 TRBV12-3/TRBV12-4 ASTRARGNYNGQF
TRBJ1-5 TRBV6-1 ASAQHMGQGHNQPQH
TRBJ2-4 TRBV6-6 ASTPRSGQGLTKNIQY
TRBJ2-2 TRBV11-2 ASRVSSGELF
TRBJ2-7 TRBV13 ASSLDRDRVVDSYEQY
TRBJ2-3 TRBV11-3 ASSPLAGGTDTQY
TRBJ1-1 TRBV6-1 ARRRDRVGELNTEAF
TRBJ1-1 TRBV28 ASTKAPVGLGTTEAF
TRBJ2-1 TRBV29-1 SVALDVEQF
TRBJ2-5 TRBV29-1 SPPSGMVETQY
TRBJ2-3 TRBV6-5 ASSRLSPSGGTDAQY
TRBJ2-5 TRBV28 ASSLLSTGQETQY
TRBJ2-1 TRBV6-2/TRBV6-3 ASSYRASGAYNEQF
TRBJ2-1 TRBV6-1 TSSLRTSGMKLASYNEQF
TRBJ2-7 TRBV5-6 ASSYNPGQGYEQY
TRBJ2-2 TRBV11-1 GRPSLDTGELF
TRBJ2-7 TRBV6-1 ASSGEMGSDEQY
TRBJ2-5 TRBV28 ASSGNSEIQY
TRBJ1-1 TRBV28 ASSLPFLPGPKRTEAF
TRBJ2-3 TRBV11-2 ASSLVGSTVTQY
TRBJ1-3 TRBV11-2 ASSSRPDRGAYSGNTIC
TRBJ2-3 TRBV4-2 ASSQEAGGTNTKY
TRBJ1-6 TRBV11-2 ASSLVMNTPLH
TRBJ2-7 TRBV11-2 VGTFGGAPYEQY
TRBJ2-5 TRBV29-1 SVEGARQGWETQY
TRBJ2-5 TRBV6-5 ASSYSRDREETQY